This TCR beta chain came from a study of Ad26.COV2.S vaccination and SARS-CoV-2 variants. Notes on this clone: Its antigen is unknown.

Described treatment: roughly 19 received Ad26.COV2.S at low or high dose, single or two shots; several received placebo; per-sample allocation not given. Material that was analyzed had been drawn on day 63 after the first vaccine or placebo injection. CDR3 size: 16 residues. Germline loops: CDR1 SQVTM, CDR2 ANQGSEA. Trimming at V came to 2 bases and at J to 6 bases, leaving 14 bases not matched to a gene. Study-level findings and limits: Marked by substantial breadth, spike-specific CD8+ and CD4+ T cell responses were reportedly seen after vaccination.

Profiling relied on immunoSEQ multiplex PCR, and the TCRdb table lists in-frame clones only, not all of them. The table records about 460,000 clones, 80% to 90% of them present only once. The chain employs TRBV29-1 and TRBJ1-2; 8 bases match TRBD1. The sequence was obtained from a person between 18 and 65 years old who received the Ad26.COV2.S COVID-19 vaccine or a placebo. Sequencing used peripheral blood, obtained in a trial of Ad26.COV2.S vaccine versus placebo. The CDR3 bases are TGCAGCGTTGAAAGGGCAGGGGGCTCAACCCTCGATGGCTACACCTTC. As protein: CSVERAGGSTLDGYTF. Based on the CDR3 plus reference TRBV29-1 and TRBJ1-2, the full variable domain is SAVISQKPSRDICQRGTSLTIQCQVDSQVTMMFWYRQQPGQSLTLIATANQGSEATYESGFVIDKFPISRPNLTFSTLTVSNMSPEDSSIYLCSVERAGGSTLDGYTFGSGTRLTVV.